The rows below give T cell receptor beta chains drawn from one sample of a study of T cell changes during pregnancy in multiple sclerosis. The assay was immunoSEQ multiplex PCR, and TCRdb's table has in-frame clones only and misses some. Of approximately 38,000 clones detected, about 92% appear once; the ten largest clones hold approximately 5.1%. The specimen was CD8+ T cells from peripheral blood mononuclear cells, collected in the third trimester of pregnancy. The receptors were sampled from a female donor with multiple sclerosis, enrolled in a pregnancy study. Each CDR3 is given with its conserved first and last residue. D genes are given only for firm matches.

D gene: .
V gene: TRBV6-5
J gene: TRBJ2-2
CDR3 length: 16
CDR3 protein: CASSYERESSGGELFF
CDR3 DNA: TGTGCCAGCAGTTACGAACGGGAGTCATCGGGCGGGGAGCTGTTTTTT

D gene: TRBD2
V gene: TRBV6-6
J gene: TRBJ2-1
CDR3 length: 15
CDR3 protein: CASSYLASGSDEQFF
CDR3 DNA: TGTGCCAGCAGTTACCTCGCTAGCGGCTCCGATGAGCAGTTCTTC

D gene: .
V gene: TRBV28
J gene: TRBJ1-5
CDR3 length: 14
CDR3 protein: CASSDPGSGQPQHF
CDR3 DNA: TGTGCCAGCAGTGACCCAGGGTCGGGCCAGCCCCAGCATTTT

D gene: .
V gene: TRBV29-1
J gene: TRBJ2-1
CDR3 length: 11
CDR3 protein: CSGVNYNEQFF
CDR3 DNA: TGCTCAGGGGTTAATTACAATGAGCAGTTCTTC

D gene: TRBD1
V gene: TRBV19
J gene: TRBJ1-5
CDR3 length: 15
CDR3 protein: CASLGPGQGSQPQHF
CDR3 DNA: TGTGCCAGCCTTGGTCCCGGACAGGGCAGTCAGCCCCAGCATTTT

D gene: TRBD1
V gene: TRBV30
J gene: TRBJ1-5
CDR3 length: 13
CDR3 protein: CAWSGTGYQPQHF
CDR3 DNA: TGTGCCTGGAGTGGGACAGGGTACCAGCCCCAGCATTTT

D gene: TRBD2
V gene: TRBV13
J gene: TRBJ2-7
CDR3 length: 14
CDR3 protein: CASRASGVSYEQYF
CDR3 DNA: TGTGCCAGCAGGGCTAGCGGGGTTTCCTACGAGCAGTACTTC

D gene: .
V gene: TRBV15
J gene: TRBJ1-1
CDR3 length: 16
CDR3 protein: CATSSDRDILDTEAFF
CDR3 DNA: TGTGCCACCAGCAGCGACCGGGACATTCTCGATACTGAAGCTTTCTTT

D gene: TRBD2
V gene: TRBV19
J gene: TRBJ2-7
CDR3 length: 15
CDR3 protein: CASSILAGGPNEQYF
CDR3 DNA: TGTGCCAGTAGTATCCTCGCGGGAGGGCCTAACGAGCAGTACTTC

D gene: .
V gene: TRBV5-4
J gene: TRBJ1-1
CDR3 length: 11
CDR3 protein: CASSSGHFSFF
CDR3 DNA: TGTGCCAGCAGCTCGGGACATTTCTCCTTCTTT

D gene: .
V gene: TRBV13
J gene: TRBJ2-2
CDR3 length: 16
CDR3 protein: CASSEPEDSPTGELFF
CDR3 DNA: TGTGCCAGCAGCGAACCCGAGGACTCGCCCACCGGGGAGCTGTTTTTT

D gene: TRBD2
V gene: TRBV7-9
J gene: TRBJ2-2
CDR3 length: 16
CDR3 protein: CASSLLTSGNTGELFF
CDR3 DNA: TGTGCCAGCAGCTTGCTGACTAGCGGAAACACCGGGGAGCTGTTTTTT

D gene: TRBD1
V gene: TRBV6-5
J gene: TRBJ2-1
CDR3 length: 15
CDR3 protein: CASSFGAQGVSQQFF
CDR3 DNA: TGTGCCAGCAGTTTTGGCGCACAGGGGGTTTCACAGCAGTTCTTC

D gene: TRBD1
V gene: TRBV5-4
J gene: TRBJ1-2
CDR3 length: 14
CDR3 protein: CASSYTDRGRGYTF
CDR3 DNA: TGTGCCAGCAGCTACACGGACAGGGGGCGTGGCTACACCTTC

D gene: .
V gene: TRBV25-1
J gene: TRBJ2-3
CDR3 length: 13
CDR3 protein: CASSERISDTQYF
CDR3 DNA: TGTGCCAGCAGTGAGCGGATTTCGGATACGCAGTATTTT

D gene: TRBD1
V gene: TRBV7-9
J gene: TRBJ2-2
CDR3 length: 15
CDR3 protein: CASSPTGGRTGELFF
CDR3 DNA: TGTGCCAGCAGCCCTACAGGGGGCCGAACCGGGGAGCTGTTTTTT

D gene: .
V gene: TRBV21-1
J gene: TRBJ1-2
CDR3 length: 15
CDR3 protein: CASSKAVRTNYGYTF
CDR3 DNA: TGTGCCAGCAGCAAAGCGGTCAGGACTAACTATGGCTACACCTTC

D gene: .
V gene: TRBV14
J gene: TRBJ2-5
CDR3 length: 11
CDR3 protein: CASSPGETQYF
CDR3 DNA: TGTGCCAGCAGCCCGGGGGAGACCCAGTACTTC

D gene: .
V gene: TRBV5-5
J gene: TRBJ2-3
CDR3 length: 12
CDR3 protein: CASSSGSDTQYF
CDR3 DNA: TGTGCCAGCAGCTCAGGGTCAGATACGCAGTATTTT

D gene: TRBD2
V gene: TRBV29-1
J gene: TRBJ2-1
CDR3 length: 16
CDR3 protein: CSVEWVRERTYNEQFF
CDR3 DNA: TGCAGCGTTGAATGGGTGCGGGAGCGCACCTACAATGAGCAGTTCTTC